This entry describes one T cell receptor beta chain. Its antigen has not been determined. No quality values exist for individual bases; no much larger clone is one base distant. Peripheral blood CD8+ and CD4+ T cells from healthy donors, Susac syndrome patients and multiple sclerosis patients were profiled by high-throughput TCR beta sequencing. The healthy donors served as controls matched for age and sex. CD8+ TEMRA cells were enriched by FACS, while bulk CD8+ and CD4+ T cells were purified by magnetic negative isolation. Blood was drawn into EDTA tubes, processed within 24 hours, and PBMCs were isolated by density gradient centrifugation. PBMCs intended for TCR sequencing were cryopreserved in liquid nitrogen and thawed later in a water bath at 37 degrees C. Purity of sorted or isolated CD4+, CD8+ and CD8+ TEMRA cells was at least 90%. The data were taken from a study of CD8 T cells in Susac syndrome (dated by TCRdb to the late 2010s). Notes on the research overall: Repertoire sequencing was used to test whether CD8+ T cell activation and differentiation in Susac syndrome was antigen driven. The paper as a whole reports these results and caveats: The TCR sequencing and HLA analysis was acknowledged to have included a relatively small number of individuals.

RNA was extracted using the RNeasy kit, and roughly 0.5 to 1 microgram was reverse transcribed with random hexamers. TCR beta CDR3 regions were amplified with the immunoSEQ multiplex PCR assay covering 54 Vbeta and 13 Jbeta segments. PCR amplification bias was corrected using a synthetic template baseline for primer optimization and computational correction. The source study handled its data this way. Reads were annotated to V, D and J genes per IMGT and analyzed with immunoSEQ Analyzer, keeping only productive sequences. Clonality was calculated as one minus the Shannon entropy normalized by log2 of the number of productive unique sequences. For each patient and control, public and private clones were evaluated among the 100 most prevalent clones. Susac-specific clones were defined as absent from healthy and MS cohorts, some 1,000 published viral clones and other ImmuneACCESS disease sequences. Starting from the raw public reads, TCRdb applied fastp trimming at Q25, assembled clones with MiXCR and retained in-frame beta chains. Here each entry gathers all rows of one CDR3 protein and keeps the most common genes and DNA. These V and J calls derive from TCRdb rather than the authors' analysis. This sample gives approximately 160,000 distinct CDR3 sequences in total; 93% of them show up just once. The ten largest account for about 0.14% of the sample.

Deletion took 6 bases off V and 5 bases off J, with a span of 13 bases between the germline ends. The CDR3 measures 14 amino acids from cysteine to phenylalanine. Solely the CDR3 DNA is kept, with 42 bases framed from the first base. Looking up the germline V gene (reference sequence) yields CDR1 MNHNY and CDR2 SVGAGI. This TCR came from a human donor in good health. Sequenced: CD4+ T cells from PBMCs. Recombination joined TRBV6-6 with TRBJ1-4; the D region possibly corresponds to TRBD1 (5 bases align). The nucleotide sequence reads as follows: TGTGCCAGCAGCGGGGGAGGACCGAATGAAAAACTGTTTTTT. It codes for CASSGGGPNEKLFF.